The present T cell receptor (beta chain) was sequenced within a study of blood T cell repertoires in COVID-19. For the study at large: Samples came from the United States, Italy and Spain, spanning acute and convalescent COVID-19.

Germline assignment: CDR1 LGHDT and CDR2 YNNKEL (reference sequence). The length of the CDR3 is 16 residues. Trimming took off 0 bases at V and 11 bases at J, with 17 bases between the two ends. Measured with immunoSEQ multiplex PCR; TCRdb has only the in-frame clones, and not every one. This sample has 200,000 to 250,000 clones, with 80% to 90% found just once. The chain links TRBV3-1 (or the pseudogene TRBV3-2) to TRBJ1-6; no definite D call. The sequence came from a woman aged 50 to 60 with active or convalescent COVID-19. Source material: peripheral blood. CDR3 bases: TGTGCCAGCAGCCAAGACCGCTCAGGTGGGAGGGCACCCCTCCACTTT. Encoded protein: CASSQDRSGGRAPLHF.